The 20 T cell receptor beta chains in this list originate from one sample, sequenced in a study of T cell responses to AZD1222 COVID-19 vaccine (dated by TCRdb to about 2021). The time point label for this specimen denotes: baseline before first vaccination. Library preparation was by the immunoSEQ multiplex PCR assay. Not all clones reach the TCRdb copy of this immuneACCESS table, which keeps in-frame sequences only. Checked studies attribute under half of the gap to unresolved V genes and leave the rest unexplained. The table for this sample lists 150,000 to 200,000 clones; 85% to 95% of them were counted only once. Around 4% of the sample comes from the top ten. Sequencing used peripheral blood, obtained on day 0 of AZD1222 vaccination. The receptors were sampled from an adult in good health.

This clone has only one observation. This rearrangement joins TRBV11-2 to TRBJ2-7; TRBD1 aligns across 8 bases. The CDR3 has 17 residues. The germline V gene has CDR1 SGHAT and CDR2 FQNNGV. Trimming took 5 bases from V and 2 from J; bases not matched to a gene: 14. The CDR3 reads CASSPTWDRLTTYEQYF. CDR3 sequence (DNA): TGTGCCAGCAGCCCCACCTGGGACAGGCTTACAACCTACGAGCAGTACTTC.

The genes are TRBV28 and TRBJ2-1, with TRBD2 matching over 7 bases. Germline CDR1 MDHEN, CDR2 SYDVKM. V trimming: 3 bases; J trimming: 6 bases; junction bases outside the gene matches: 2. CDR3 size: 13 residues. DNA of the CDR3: TGTGCCAGCAGTTTCAGCGGGGCCAATGAGCAGTTCTTC. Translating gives CASSFSGANEQFF. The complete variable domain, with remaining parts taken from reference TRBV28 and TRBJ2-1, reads DVKVTQSSRYLVKRTGEKVFLECVQDMDHENMFWYRQDPGLGLRLIYFSYDVKMKEKGDIPEGYSVSREKKERFSLILESASTNQTSMYLCASSFSGANEQFFGPGTRLTVL.

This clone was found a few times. The CDR3 DNA is TGTGCCAGCAGCTCACGCTCGGGCGACGAGCAGTACTTC. Translating gives CASSSRSGDEQYF. The chain combines TRBV11-2 with TRBJ2-7; D is undetermined. CDR1 and CDR2 (germline): SGHAT, FQNNGV. The CDR3 is made up of 13 amino acids. V shed 4 bases and J shed 5 bases, with 12 bases lying between them.

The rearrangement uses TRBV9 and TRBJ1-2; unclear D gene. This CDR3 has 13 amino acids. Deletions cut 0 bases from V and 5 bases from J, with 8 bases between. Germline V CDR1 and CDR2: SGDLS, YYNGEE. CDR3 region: CASSVARLYGYTF. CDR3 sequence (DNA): TGTGCCAGCAGCGTAGCCCGACTGTATGGCTACACCTTC.

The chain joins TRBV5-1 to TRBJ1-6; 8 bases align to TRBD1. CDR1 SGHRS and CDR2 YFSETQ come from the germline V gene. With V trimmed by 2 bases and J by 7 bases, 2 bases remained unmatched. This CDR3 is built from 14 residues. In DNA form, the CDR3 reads TGCGCCAGCAGCTTCACAGGGGGGAATTCACCCCTCCACTTT. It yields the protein CASSFTGGNSPLHF.

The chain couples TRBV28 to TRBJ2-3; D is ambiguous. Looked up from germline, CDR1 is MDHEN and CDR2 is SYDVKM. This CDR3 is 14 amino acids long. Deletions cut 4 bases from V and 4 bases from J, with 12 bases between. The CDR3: CASSSPYIADTQYF. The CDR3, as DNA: TGTGCCAGCAGTTCCCCATACATAGCAGATACGCAGTATTTT.

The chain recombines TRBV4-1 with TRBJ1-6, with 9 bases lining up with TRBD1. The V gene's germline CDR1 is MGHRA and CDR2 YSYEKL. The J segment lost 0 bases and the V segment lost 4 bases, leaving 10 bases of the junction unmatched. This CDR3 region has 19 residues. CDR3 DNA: TGCGCCAGCAGCCCCACTCACGACAGGGGGAGCTCCTATAATTCACCCCTCCACTTT. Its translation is CASSPTHDRGSSYNSPLHF.

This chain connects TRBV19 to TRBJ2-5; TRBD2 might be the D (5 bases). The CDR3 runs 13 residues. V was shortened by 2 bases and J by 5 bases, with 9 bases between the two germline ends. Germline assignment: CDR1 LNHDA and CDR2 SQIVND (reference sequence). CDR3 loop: CASSIRDSETQYF. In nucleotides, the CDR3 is TGTGCCAGTAGTATACGGGATAGTGAGACCCAGTACTTC.

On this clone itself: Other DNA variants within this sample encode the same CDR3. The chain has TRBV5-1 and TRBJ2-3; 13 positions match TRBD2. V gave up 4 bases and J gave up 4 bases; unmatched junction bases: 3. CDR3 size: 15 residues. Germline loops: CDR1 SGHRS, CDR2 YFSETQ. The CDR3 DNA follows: TGCGCCAGCAGCCTACTAGCGGGGGGGCCAGATACGCAGTATTTT. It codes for CASSLLAGGPDTQYF.

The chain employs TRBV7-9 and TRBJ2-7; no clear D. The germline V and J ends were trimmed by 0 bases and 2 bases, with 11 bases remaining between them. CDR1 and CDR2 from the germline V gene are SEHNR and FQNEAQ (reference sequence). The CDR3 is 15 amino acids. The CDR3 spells CASSLAGGSTYEQYF. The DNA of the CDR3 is TGTGCCAGCAGCTTAGCGGGTGGCTCTACCTACGAGCAGTACTTC.

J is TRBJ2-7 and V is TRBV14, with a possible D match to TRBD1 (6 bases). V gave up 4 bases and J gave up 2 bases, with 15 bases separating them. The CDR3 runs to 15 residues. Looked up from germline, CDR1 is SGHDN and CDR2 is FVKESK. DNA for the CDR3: TGTGCCAGCAGCCCCCAAAGGGGGACACCCTACGAGCAGTACTTC. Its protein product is CASSPQRGTPYEQYF.

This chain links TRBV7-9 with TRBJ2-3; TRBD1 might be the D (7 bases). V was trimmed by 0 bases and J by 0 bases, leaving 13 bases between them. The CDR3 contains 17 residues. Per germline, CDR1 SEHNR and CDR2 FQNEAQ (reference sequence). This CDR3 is CASSLARGLASTDTQYF. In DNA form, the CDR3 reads TGTGCCAGCAGCTTAGCGAGGGGGCTAGCGAGCACAGATACGCAGTATTTT.

This chain's CDR3 is CASSSGMGVNQPQHF. CDR3 coding DNA: TGTGCCAGCAGCTCCGGGATGGGAGTTAATCAGCCCCAGCATTTT. This chain links TRBV5-8 with TRBJ1-5; D uncertain. The CDR3 contains 15 residues. Per the germline V gene, CDR1 is SGHTS and CDR2 is YDEGEE. The germline V and J ends were trimmed by 3 bases and 4 bases, with 14 bases remaining between them. Supplemented by reference TRBV5-8 and TRBJ1-5, the full variable domain reads EAGVTQSPTHLIKTRGQQATLRCSPISGHTSVYWYQQALGLGLQFLLWYDEGEERNRGNFPPRFSGRQFPNYSSELNVNALELEDSALYLCASSSGMGVNQPQHFGDGTRLSIL.

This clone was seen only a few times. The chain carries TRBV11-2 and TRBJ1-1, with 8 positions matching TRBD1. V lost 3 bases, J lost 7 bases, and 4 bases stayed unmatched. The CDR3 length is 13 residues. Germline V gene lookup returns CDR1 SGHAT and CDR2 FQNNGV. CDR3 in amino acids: CASSLTRGLEAFF. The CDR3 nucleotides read TGTGCCAGCAGCTTGACCAGGGGGCTTGAAGCTTTCTTT.

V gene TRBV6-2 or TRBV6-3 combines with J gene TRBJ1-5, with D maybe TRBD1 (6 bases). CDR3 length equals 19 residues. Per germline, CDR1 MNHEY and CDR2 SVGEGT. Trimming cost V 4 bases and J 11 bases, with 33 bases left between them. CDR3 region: CASSSIPRPLGAHLGAQHF. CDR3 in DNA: TGTGCCAGCAGTTCAATACCTCGACCTTTGGGGGCCCATCTGGGGGCCCAGCATTTT.

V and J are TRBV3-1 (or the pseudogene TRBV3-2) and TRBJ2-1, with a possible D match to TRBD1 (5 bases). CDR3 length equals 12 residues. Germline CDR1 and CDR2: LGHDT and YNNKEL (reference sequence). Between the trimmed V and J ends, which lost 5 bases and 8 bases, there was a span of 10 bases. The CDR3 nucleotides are TGTGCCAGCAGCTACCCCAGGGATGAGCAGTTCTTC. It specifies CASSYPRDEQFF.

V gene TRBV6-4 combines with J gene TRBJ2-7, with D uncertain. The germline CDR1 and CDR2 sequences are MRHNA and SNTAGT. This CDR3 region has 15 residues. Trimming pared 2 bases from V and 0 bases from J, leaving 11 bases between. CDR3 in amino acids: CASSDLAMSSYEQYF. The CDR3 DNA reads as TGTGCCAGCAGTGACCTCGCGATGAGCTCCTACGAGCAGTACTTC.

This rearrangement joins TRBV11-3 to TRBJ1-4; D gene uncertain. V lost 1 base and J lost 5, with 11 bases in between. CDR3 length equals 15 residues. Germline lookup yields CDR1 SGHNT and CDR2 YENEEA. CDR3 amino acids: CASSLVCERNEKLFF. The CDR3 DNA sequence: TGTGCCAGCAGCTTAGTTTGCGAAAGAAATGAAAAACTGTTTTTT.

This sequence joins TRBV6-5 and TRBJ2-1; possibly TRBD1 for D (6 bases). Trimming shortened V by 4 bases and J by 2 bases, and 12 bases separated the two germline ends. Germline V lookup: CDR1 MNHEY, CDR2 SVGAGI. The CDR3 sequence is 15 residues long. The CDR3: CASSLQGVTYNEQFF. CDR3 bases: TGTGCCAGCAGTTTACAGGGTGTAACCTACAATGAGCAGTTCTTC.

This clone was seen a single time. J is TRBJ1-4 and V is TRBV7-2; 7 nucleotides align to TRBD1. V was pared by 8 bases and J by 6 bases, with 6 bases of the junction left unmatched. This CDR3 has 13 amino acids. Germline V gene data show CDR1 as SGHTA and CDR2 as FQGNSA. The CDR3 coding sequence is TGTGCCAGCCGGGACAGAAATGATGAAAAACTGTTTTTT. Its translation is CASRDRNDEKLFF. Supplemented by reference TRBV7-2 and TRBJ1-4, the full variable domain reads GAGVSQSPSNKVTEKGKDVELRCDPISGHTALYWYRQSLGQGLEFLIYFQGNSAPDKSGLPSDRFSAERTGGSVSTLTIQRTQQEDSAVYLCASRDRNDEKLFFGSGTQLSVL.